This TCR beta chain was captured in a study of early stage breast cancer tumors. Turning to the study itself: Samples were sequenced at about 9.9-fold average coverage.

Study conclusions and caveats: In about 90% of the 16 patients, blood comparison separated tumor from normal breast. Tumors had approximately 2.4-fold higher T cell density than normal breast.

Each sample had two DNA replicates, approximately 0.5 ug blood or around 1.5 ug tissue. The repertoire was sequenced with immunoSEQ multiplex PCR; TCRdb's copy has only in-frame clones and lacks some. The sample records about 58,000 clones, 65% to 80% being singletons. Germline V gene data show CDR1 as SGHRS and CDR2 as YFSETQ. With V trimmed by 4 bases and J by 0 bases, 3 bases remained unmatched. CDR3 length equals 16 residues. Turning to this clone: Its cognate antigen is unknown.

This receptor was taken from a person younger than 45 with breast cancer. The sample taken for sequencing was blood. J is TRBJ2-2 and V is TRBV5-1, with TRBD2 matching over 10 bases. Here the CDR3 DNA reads TGCGCCAGCAGCCCTACTAGCGGGGCGAACACCGGGGAGCTGTTTTTT. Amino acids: CASSPTSGANTGELFF.